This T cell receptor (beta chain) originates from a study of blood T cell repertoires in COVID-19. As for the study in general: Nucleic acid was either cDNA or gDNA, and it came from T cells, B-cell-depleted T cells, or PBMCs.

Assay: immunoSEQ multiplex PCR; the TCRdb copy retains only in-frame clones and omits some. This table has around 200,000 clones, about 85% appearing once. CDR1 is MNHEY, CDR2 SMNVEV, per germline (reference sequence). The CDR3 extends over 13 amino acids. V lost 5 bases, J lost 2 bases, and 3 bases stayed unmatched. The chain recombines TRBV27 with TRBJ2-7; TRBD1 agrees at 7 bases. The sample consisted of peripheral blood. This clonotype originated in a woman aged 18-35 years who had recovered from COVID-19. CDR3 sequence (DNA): TGTGCCAGCAGTGCAACAGGGGCCTACGAGCAGTACTTC. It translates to CASSATGAYEQYF.